The source of this T cell receptor beta chain is a study of CD4 T cells in relation to SARS-CoV-2 and coronaviruses (dated by TCRdb to about 2021). In terms of the full investigation: In the ViraFEST assay, PBMCs were cultured with antigen for approximately 10 days, after which TCR beta CDR3s were sequenced to identify antigen-specific clonal expansions. An HIV-1 Nef peptide pool or a no-peptide culture served as the negative reference condition. The study assessed, at the TCR clonotype level, memory CD4+ T cell crossreactivity between SARS-CoV-2 and common cold coronavirus spike proteins. For other donors in the study, expansion assays were sequenced with a different, Illumina-based TCR-beta assay. Samples from three pre-COVID donors and the naive versus memory experiments were sequenced with the Adaptive Biotechnologies TCR-sequencing kit; other data were Illumina-based. Using patient-derived lymphoblastoid cell lines, the shared crossreactive spike epitopes were mapped to their HLA restriction. Here is what the overall study found, with its caveats: Crossreactive clones showed significantly weaker SARS-CoV-2-driven expansion than monoreactive clones, consistent with antigenic imprinting. No donor contributed both pre-pandemic and post-infection samples, which limited tracing the source of pre-existing responses. The study was limited by small numbers of patients and tested TCRs. In about 60% of donors, memory CD4+ clonotypes turned up that crossrecognized SARS-CoV-2 and at least one common cold coronavirus spike. Since the crossreactivity analysis centred on spike protein, crossreactivity against other viral proteins was not assessed.

The library was prepared using the immunoSEQ multiplex PCR assay. As for the authors' bioinformatics: During preprocessing, nonproductive sequences were removed, along with CDR3s that did not begin with C, did not end with F or W, or were shorter than 7 amino acids. The MANAFEST web app identified antigen-specific clonotypes based on expansion compared with the reference and other culture wells. A clone counted as positive if significantly expanded in 2 of 3 replicate wells versus the reference culture at FDR below 0.05. To be called positive, a clone also had to show significant expansion compared with every other tandem well and an odds ratio greater than 5. After three terminal residues were trimmed from each end, CDR3 homology was quantified as pairwise Levenshtein distance using the stringdist R package. TCRdb holds this immuneACCESS table with in-frame rearrangements only. Some clones are missing; in checked studies, unresolved V genes explain under half, and the rest has no known cause. That table supplies the V and J calls and clone size; D and trimming were determined from the DNA. This sample comprises around 25,000 clones, around 75% of them detected only once. The ten largest clones add up to under 25% of the sample.

CD4+ T cells from unexposed donors were collected before the COVID-19 pandemic (2011-2018). After less than eleven days of culture, CD4+ T cells were isolated with the EasySep CD4+ T cell isolation kit. Unexposed donor CD4+ T cells were tested for reactivity to SARS-CoV-2 S and N and four common cold coronavirus spike pools, as cell number allowed. About 2 million PBMCs per well were cultured in IMDM with 5% human AB serum and around 10 IU/ml IL-2. Half of the culture medium was replaced with fresh IL-2-containing medium on days 3 and 7. In general, every peptide culture condition was set up in three replicate wells. The leukapheresis product used for the unexposed donors was purchased from a commercial source. Ficoll-Paque PLUS gradient centrifugation was used to isolate PBMCs from leukapheresis product or whole blood. PBMCs were either cryopreserved at -140°C or used fresh in the expansion assay. The QIAamp Micro DNA Kit was used to extract genomic DNA from the CD4+ T cells.

Regarding this clone: This receptor's antigen is unknown. No base quality information exists; no much larger clone differs at one position.

CDR1 and CDR2 are drawn from the germline V gene: MNHNS, SASEGT. The CDR3 measures 17 amino acids from cysteine to phenylalanine. Just CDR3 DNA is preserved here, 51 bases in frame from base 1. V is trimmed back by 0 bases and J by 1 base, and the junction contains 9 bases that no gene match accounts for. The specimen was CD4+ T cells from PBMCs, cultured in vitro. The origin of this receptor is a human donor in good health. The rearrangement combines TRBV6-1 with TRBJ2-7, and 7 junctional nucleotides match TRBD1. The DNA sequence is given as TGTGCCAGCAGTGAAGCGCTTCTTAGGGACAGTTCCTACGAGCAGTACTTC. Its translation is CASSEALLRDSSYEQYF.